Listed below are T cell receptor beta chains from one sample, sequenced in a study of cytotoxic CD8 clonotypes in ibrutinib-treated CLL. Sequencing was performed with immunoSEQ multiplex PCR; in TCRdb, only in-frame clones are kept and a portion is missing. Among nearly 100,000 clones, 70% to 80% were seen once, and the ten largest hold approximately 30%. The sample was PBMCs, taken after 12 months of ibrutinib treatment. The receptors shown here come from a human donor with chronic lymphocytic leukemia. Each CDR3 is given with its conserved first and last residue. A D gene is named only where the DNA matches it firmly. Expanded clones get a size class; other rows say once, few or many, or leave the size out.

j_call: TRBJ1-1
d_call: -
clone_size: many
v_call: TRBV11-3
cdr3_nt: TGTGCCAGCAGCTTGCCGTACACTGAAGCTTTCTTT
cdr3_aa: CASSLPYTEAFF

j_call: TRBJ2-3
d_call: TRBD2
clone_size: -
v_call: TRBV7-2
cdr3_nt: TGTGCCAGCAGCTTAGACTCGCGGGGGACGAACACAGATACGCAGTATTTT
cdr3_aa: CASSLDSRGTNTDTQYF

j_call: TRBJ1-2
d_call: -
clone_size: -
v_call: TRBV28
cdr3_nt: TGTGCCAGCAGTTTGGCACAGGCTTTTGGCTACACCTTC
cdr3_aa: CASSLAQAFGYTF

j_call: TRBJ2-5
d_call: -
clone_size: -
v_call: TRBV7-2
cdr3_nt: TGTGCCAGCAGCTTCAGCGTAGGAGAGACCCAGTACTTC
cdr3_aa: CASSFSVGETQYF

j_call: TRBJ2-5
d_call: -
clone_size: -
v_call: TRBV7-7
cdr3_nt: TGTGCCAGCAGCTCGACTAGGGGGCAAGAGACCCAGTACTTC
cdr3_aa: CASSSTRGQETQYF

j_call: TRBJ2-7
d_call: TRBD1
clone_size: -
v_call: TRBV5-1
cdr3_nt: TGCGCCAGCAGCTTGGGGTCCCGGGACAGGGTAACCTACGAGCAGTACTTC
cdr3_aa: CASSLGSRDRVTYEQYF

j_call: TRBJ1-1
d_call: -
clone_size: -
v_call: TRBV14
cdr3_nt: TGTGCCAGCAGCCGTCTCGAAGGGGGAAACACTGAAGCTTTCTTT
cdr3_aa: CASSRLEGGNTEAFF

j_call: TRBJ2-7
d_call: TRBD1
clone_size: -
v_call: TRBV5-1
cdr3_nt: TGCGCCAGCAGCCGGACAGGGGTTGGGTACGAGCAGTACTTC
cdr3_aa: CASSRTGVGYEQYF

j_call: TRBJ1-1
d_call: -
clone_size: -
v_call: TRBV2
cdr3_nt: TGTGCCAGCACCAGGGGTAACACTGAAGCTTTCTTT
cdr3_aa: CASTRGNTEAFF

j_call: TRBJ2-7
d_call: TRBD1
clone_size: -
v_call: TRBV28
cdr3_nt: TGTGCCAGCAGTTCCCCCCAGGGGGCGGCCTCCTCCTACGAGCAGTACTTC
cdr3_aa: CASSSPQGAASSYEQYF

j_call: TRBJ1-1
d_call: TRBD1
clone_size: few
v_call: TRBV6-1
cdr3_nt: TGTGCCAGCAGTGGGGACAGGGACACTGAAGCTTTCTTT
cdr3_aa: CASSGDRDTEAFF

j_call: TRBJ2-7
d_call: -
clone_size: -
v_call: TRBV27
cdr3_nt: TGTGCCAGCAGTTCCCAACCTCCTACTTCCAGTCTCTACGAGCAGTACTTC
cdr3_aa: CASSSQPPTSSLYEQYF

j_call: TRBJ1-6
d_call: -
clone_size: -
v_call: TRBV5-1
cdr3_nt: TGCGCCAGCAGCTGGGGGGACTCCCCAAGCTCCTATAATTCACCCCTCCACTTT
cdr3_aa: CASSWGDSPSSYNSPLHF

j_call: TRBJ2-3
d_call: -
clone_size: once
v_call: TRBV6-6
cdr3_nt: TGTGCCAGCAGTTGGGGCCGGGTAATGACAGATACGCAGTATTTT
cdr3_aa: CASSWGRVMTDTQYF

j_call: TRBJ2-1
d_call: -
clone_size: -
v_call: TRBV7-6
cdr3_nt: TGTGCCAGCAGCCTAGACTGGGGTAAACAGTTCTTC
cdr3_aa: CASSLDWGKQFF

j_call: TRBJ1-6
d_call: -
clone_size: once
v_call: TRBV6-1
cdr3_nt: TGTGCCAGCAGGGGGCAGGGGAATTCACCCCTCCACTTT
cdr3_aa: CASRGQGNSPLHF

j_call: TRBJ2-5
d_call: TRBD2
clone_size: -
v_call: TRBV18
cdr3_nt: TGTGCCAGCTCACCCCTGTTGCGGGGGGGCCTCCAAGAGACCCAGTACTTC
cdr3_aa: CASSPLLRGGLQETQYF

j_call: TRBJ2-1
d_call: TRBD1
clone_size: -
v_call: TRBV7-2
cdr3_nt: TGTGCCAGCAGCTTATTTGGACAGGGGGTCAATGAGCAGTTCTTC
cdr3_aa: CASSLFGQGVNEQFF

j_call: TRBJ2-1
d_call: -
clone_size: -
v_call: TRBV6-5
cdr3_nt: TGTGCCAGCAGTCCCCGCGGACCTCCCTACAATGAGCAGTTCTTC
cdr3_aa: CASSPRGPPYNEQFF

j_call: TRBJ1-2
d_call: -
clone_size: many
v_call: TRBV10-3
cdr3_nt: TGTGCCATCAGTGTAGAAAGACAGCCTCCCCCATATGGCTACACCTTC
cdr3_aa: CAISVERQPPPYGYTF

j_call: TRBJ2-2
d_call: -
clone_size: -
v_call: TRBV19
cdr3_nt: TGTGCCAGTAGAATGGCGGGGGCCCTCGCGAACACCGGGGAGCTGTTTTTT
cdr3_aa: CASRMAGALANTGELFF

j_call: TRBJ2-3
d_call: TRBD2
clone_size: -
v_call: TRBV5-1
cdr3_nt: TGCGCCAGCAGCGAGGGACTAGCGGGGGCAGATACGCAGTATTTT
cdr3_aa: CASSEGLAGADTQYF

j_call: TRBJ1-1
d_call: TRBD1
clone_size: few
v_call: TRBV25-1
cdr3_nt: TGTGCCAGCAGTAGGGCAGGGGGCTCGGCTGAAGCTTTCTTT
cdr3_aa: CASSRAGGSAEAFF

j_call: TRBJ2-1
d_call: TRBD2
clone_size: -
v_call: TRBV18
cdr3_nt: TGTGCCAGCTCACTGAGTAGCGGGGGGGCCGATGAGCAGTTCTTC
cdr3_aa: CASSLSSGGADEQFF

j_call: TRBJ2-1
d_call: TRBD2
clone_size: -
v_call: TRBV30
cdr3_nt: TGTGCCTGGTCGGGGGGAACGGGGAACTACAATGAGCAGTTCTTC
cdr3_aa: CAWSGGTGNYNEQFF

j_call: TRBJ2-4
d_call: -
clone_size: few
v_call: TRBV6-5
cdr3_nt: TGTGCCAGCAAGTCTGACTCACTGGGCATTCAGTACTTC
cdr3_aa: CASKSDSLGIQYF

j_call: TRBJ2-1
d_call: -
clone_size: -
v_call: TRBV6-6
cdr3_nt: TGTGCCAGCAGTTATACGGCGCGTAACAATGAGCAGTTCTTC
cdr3_aa: CASSYTARNNEQFF

j_call: TRBJ2-1
d_call: -
clone_size: -
v_call: TRBV7-2
cdr3_nt: TGTGCCAGCAGCTCGACCCAAGTCTACAATGAGCAGTTCTTC
cdr3_aa: CASSSTQVYNEQFF

j_call: TRBJ2-2
d_call: -
clone_size: -
v_call: TRBV10-1
cdr3_nt: TGCGCCAGCAGTAGCGGACTCACCGGGGAGCTGTTTTTT
cdr3_aa: CASSSGLTGELFF

j_call: TRBJ2-3
d_call: -
clone_size: -
v_call: TRBV5-1
cdr3_nt: TGCGCCAGCAGCTTGGCCCCAACAGCGGCAACAGATACGCAGTATTTT
cdr3_aa: CASSLAPTAATDTQYF

j_call: TRBJ2-3
d_call: -
clone_size: -
v_call: TRBV28
cdr3_nt: TGTGCCAGCAGTTTGGAGGGGAGAAATACGCAGTATTTT
cdr3_aa: CASSLEGRNTQYF

j_call: TRBJ2-3
d_call: -
clone_size: -
v_call: TRBV19
cdr3_nt: TGTGCCAGTAGGGTGGCAGATACGCAGTATTTT
cdr3_aa: CASRVADTQYF

j_call: TRBJ2-1
d_call: -
clone_size: -
v_call: TRBV1
cdr3_nt: TGCACCAGATTTTACAATGAGCAGTTCTTC
cdr3_aa: CTRFYNEQFF

j_call: TRBJ2-7
d_call: -
clone_size: -
v_call: TRBV18
cdr3_nt: TGTGCCAGCTCACCACTCGCAGGGAATCTCTACGAGCAGTACTTC
cdr3_aa: CASSPLAGNLYEQYF

j_call: TRBJ1-1
d_call: -
clone_size: -
v_call: TRBV25-1
cdr3_nt: TGTGCCAGCAGGGGGGACCCGAACACTGAAGCTTTCTTT
cdr3_aa: CASRGDPNTEAFF

j_call: TRBJ1-4
d_call: TRBD1
clone_size: few
v_call: TRBV29-1
cdr3_nt: TGCAGCGCCTGGGAGGGGGCGGAAAAACTGTTTTTT
cdr3_aa: CSAWEGAEKLFF

j_call: TRBJ1-4
d_call: TRBD1
clone_size: -
v_call: TRBV11-3
cdr3_nt: TGTGCCAGCAGCCTTCAGGGACAGGGGAGTGAAAAACTGTTTTTT
cdr3_aa: CASSLQGQGSEKLFF

j_call: TRBJ2-1
d_call: TRBD2
clone_size: -
v_call: TRBV6-5
cdr3_nt: TGTGCCAGCAGTTACGGGTCTAGCGGACTATACAATGAGCAGTTCTTC
cdr3_aa: CASSYGSSGLYNEQFF

j_call: TRBJ1-4
d_call: -
clone_size: -
v_call: TRBV25-1
cdr3_nt: TGTGCCAGCAATCCCGGCGGGTCTAATGAAAAACTGTTTTTT
cdr3_aa: CASNPGGSNEKLFF

j_call: TRBJ2-2
d_call: TRBD1
clone_size: -
v_call: TRBV28
cdr3_nt: TGTGCCATCCTGGGACAGGGTAACACCGGGGAGCTGTTTTTT
cdr3_aa: CAILGQGNTGELFF

j_call: TRBJ2-7
d_call: -
clone_size: -
v_call: TRBV5-1
cdr3_nt: TGCGCCAGCAGCTCAAAGGGGAACGAGCAGTACTTC
cdr3_aa: CASSSKGNEQYF

j_call: TRBJ1-1
d_call: -
clone_size: -
v_call: TRBV7-9
cdr3_nt: TGTGCCAGCAGCTTAGCAGGCCTAGACACTGAAGCTTTCTTT
cdr3_aa: CASSLAGLDTEAFF

j_call: TRBJ1-5
d_call: TRBD1
clone_size: -
v_call: TRBV4-2
cdr3_nt: TGTGCCAGCAGCCAAGATCCAGGACAGGACAATCAGCCCCAGCATTTT
cdr3_aa: CASSQDPGQDNQPQHF

j_call: TRBJ2-3
d_call: -
clone_size: -
v_call: TRBV7-2
cdr3_nt: TGTGCCAGCAGCTTAGCCCAGCCCTTGATTGCAGATACGCAGTATTTT
cdr3_aa: CASSLAQPLIADTQYF

j_call: TRBJ1-3
d_call: -
clone_size: -
v_call: TRBV5-1
cdr3_nt: TGCGCCAGCAGCTTGGATCCGGGAGGAAACACCATATATTTT
cdr3_aa: CASSLDPGGNTIYF

j_call: TRBJ2-5
d_call: TRBD2
clone_size: -
v_call: TRBV7-8
cdr3_nt: TGTGCCAGCGCGGGGGGGCCGAGGGAGACCCAGTACTTC
cdr3_aa: CASAGGPRETQYF

j_call: TRBJ1-2
d_call: -
clone_size: -
v_call: TRBV5-4
cdr3_nt: TGTGCCAGCAGCTACAACTATGGCTACACCTTC
cdr3_aa: CASSYNYGYTF

j_call: TRBJ2-5
d_call: -
clone_size: -
v_call: TRBV5-1
cdr3_nt: TGCGCCAGCAGCGACCTCCAGGGACCAAAAGAGACCCAGTACTTC
cdr3_aa: CASSDLQGPKETQYF

j_call: TRBJ2-2
d_call: -
clone_size: few
v_call: TRBV5-1
cdr3_nt: TGCGCCAGCAGCTTGTCAGGGCTGACCGGGGAGCTGTTTTTT
cdr3_aa: CASSLSGLTGELFF

j_call: TRBJ2-2
d_call: -
clone_size: few
v_call: TRBV7-2
cdr3_nt: TGTGCCAGCAGCTTAGGATTCCCAGGGGCCGGGGAGCTGTTTTTT
cdr3_aa: CASSLGFPGAGELFF

j_call: TRBJ1-1
d_call: -
clone_size: -
v_call: TRBV1
cdr3_nt: TGCACCAGCAGCCAAGCCAAGGGACAGGGGTTAGGTACTTGGGAAGCTTTCTTT
cdr3_aa: CTSSQAKGQGLGTWEAFF

j_call: TRBJ2-7
d_call: TRBD1
clone_size: -
v_call: TRBV5-6
cdr3_nt: TGTGCCAGCAGCTTGGGGACAGGGGGCGAGCAGTACTTC
cdr3_aa: CASSLGTGGEQYF

j_call: TRBJ2-5
d_call: TRBD2
clone_size: -
v_call: TRBV6-5
cdr3_nt: TGTGCCAGCAGTTACTCGGGACTAACTGAGACCCAGTACTTC
cdr3_aa: CASSYSGLTETQYF

j_call: TRBJ2-4
d_call: -
clone_size: -
v_call: TRBV15
cdr3_nt: TGTGCCACCAGCAGAGGCACGGGGAGGCAAAACATTCAGTACTTC
cdr3_aa: CATSRGTGRQNIQYF

j_call: TRBJ1-2
d_call: -
clone_size: -
v_call: TRBV5-1
cdr3_nt: TGCGCCAGCAGCTATGGACAGTCCAATGGCTACACCTTC
cdr3_aa: CASSYGQSNGYTF

j_call: TRBJ2-1
d_call: TRBD2
clone_size: -
v_call: TRBV5-1
cdr3_nt: TGCGCCAGCAGCTTGGTTAGCGGGGGGGCGCACAATGAGCAGTTCTTC
cdr3_aa: CASSLVSGGAHNEQFF

j_call: TRBJ2-1
d_call: TRBD1
clone_size: -
v_call: TRBV5-6
cdr3_nt: TGTGCCAGCAGCTACCGGGACAGGGATTTTGGTGAGCAGTTCTTC
cdr3_aa: CASSYRDRDFGEQFF